This TCR beta chain was documented in a study of blood T cells in healthy people across ages. Alongside a J-beta primer mix, a sample-barcoded 5' primer served in a second PCR lasting about 7 to 12 cycles. MiXCR was run by TCRdb on the 5' RACE reads, yielding one entry per CDR3 protein. This sample has around 2 million distinct CDR3 sequences, with 39% found just once. Germline V CDR1 and CDR2: KGHSH, LQKENI. V gave up 2 bases and J gave up 0 bases, with 7 bases separating them. The length of the CDR3 is 14 residues. This clonotype was found a few times. The clonotype originates from a human donor in good health. The chain employs TRBV18 and TRBJ2-5; D not certain. The sample taken for sequencing was blood. The CDR3 DNA reads as TGTGCCAGCTCACCAGCGAGGTACCAAGAGACCCAGTACTTC. Its protein product is CASSPARYQETQYF.